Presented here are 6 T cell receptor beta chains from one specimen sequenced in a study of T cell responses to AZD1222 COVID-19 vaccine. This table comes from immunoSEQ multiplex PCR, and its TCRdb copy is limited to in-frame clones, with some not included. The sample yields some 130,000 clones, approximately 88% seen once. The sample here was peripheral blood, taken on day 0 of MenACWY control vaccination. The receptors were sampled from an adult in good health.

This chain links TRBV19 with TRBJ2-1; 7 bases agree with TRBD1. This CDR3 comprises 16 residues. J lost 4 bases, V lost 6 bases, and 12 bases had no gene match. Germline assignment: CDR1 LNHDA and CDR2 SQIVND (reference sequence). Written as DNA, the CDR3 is TGTGCCAGTAGGCATGCTCAGGGGGATACGTACAATGAGCAGTTCTTC. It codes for CASRHAQGDTYNEQFF.

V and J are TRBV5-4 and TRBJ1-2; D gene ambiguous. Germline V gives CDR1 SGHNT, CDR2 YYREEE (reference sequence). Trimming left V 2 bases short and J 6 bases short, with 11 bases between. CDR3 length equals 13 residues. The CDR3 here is CASSFYSGDGYTF. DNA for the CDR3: TGTGCCAGCAGCTTCTATTCGGGAGATGGCTACACCTTC.

The CDR3: CSVDDGYEKLFF. As DNA, the CDR3 is TGCAGCGTTGATGACGGTTATGAAAAACTGTTTTTT. The genes are TRBV29-1 and TRBJ1-4; D is unclear. The CDR3 is 12 amino acids. The ends were cut back, 3 bases at V and 6 bases at J, with 8 bases in the middle. The germline V gene encodes CDR1 SQVTM and CDR2 ANQGSEA.

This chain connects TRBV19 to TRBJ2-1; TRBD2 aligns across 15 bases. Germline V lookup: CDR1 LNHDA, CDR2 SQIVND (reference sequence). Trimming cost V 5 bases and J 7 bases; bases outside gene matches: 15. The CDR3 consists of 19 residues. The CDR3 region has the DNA TGTGCCAGTAGTCCGAGGACTAGCGGGAGGGAGGAGAGGGCAAATGAGCAGTTCTTC. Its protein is CASSPRTSGREERANEQFF.

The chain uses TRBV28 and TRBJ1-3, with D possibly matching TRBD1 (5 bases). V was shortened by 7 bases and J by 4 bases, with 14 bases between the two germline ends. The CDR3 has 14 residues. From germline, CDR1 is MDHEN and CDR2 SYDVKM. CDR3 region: CASTGAGSGNTIYF. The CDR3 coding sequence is TGTGCCAGCACGGGAGCAGGGTCAGGAAACACCATATATTTT. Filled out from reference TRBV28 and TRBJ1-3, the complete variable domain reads DVKVTQSSRYLVKRTGEKVFLECVQDMDHENMFWYRQDPGLGLRLIYFSYDVKMKEKGDIPEGYSVSREKKERFSLILESASTNQTSMYLCASTGAGSGNTIYFGEGSWLTVV.

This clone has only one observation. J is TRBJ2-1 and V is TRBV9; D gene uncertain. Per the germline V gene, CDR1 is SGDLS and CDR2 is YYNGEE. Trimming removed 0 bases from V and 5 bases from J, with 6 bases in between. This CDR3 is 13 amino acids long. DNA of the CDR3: TGTGCCAGCAGCGTAGCAGGTAACAATGAGCAGTTCTTC. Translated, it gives CASSVAGNNEQFF.